This note documents a single T cell receptor beta chain sequence. The antigen remains unidentified. The data were taken from a study of OX40 agonist ivuxolimab in advanced cancers. As for the study in general: The diagnoses of dose-escalation patients were hepatocellular carcinoma, melanoma, renal cell or head and neck cancer. Eligibility rules accepted prior anti-PD-1, anti-PD-L1 or anti-CTLA-4 therapy, and around 40% had some.

J lost 2 bases, V lost 7 bases, and 4 bases had no gene match. Germline V CDR1 and CDR2: MNHNS, SASEGT. The CDR3 contains 13 residues. Autoimmune disease history or systemic immunosuppression led to patients being barred. This table comes from immunoSEQ multiplex PCR, and its TCRdb copy is limited to in-frame clones, with some not included. Of 77,000 or so clones in the sample, around 90% were seen once. Findings and limits, study-wide: Not determined was the antigen specificity of the expanded peripheral T cells.

Sequenced here: CD4+ or CD8+ T cells sorted from blood, sampled in a trial of the OX40 agonist ivuxolimab. The receptor was isolated from an adult with an advanced solid tumor such as melanoma, head and neck, liver or kidney cancer. This sequence joins TRBV6-1 and TRBJ1-1, with 7 bases lining up with TRBD1. CDR3 protein: CASTRDRNTEAFF. The CDR3 coding sequence is TGTGCCAGCACCCGGGACAGAAACACTGAAGCTTTCTTT.